Below, 7 T cell receptor beta chains from the same sample are listed, as sequenced in a study of cytomegalovirus exposure and HLA in healthy donors. Here immunoSEQ multiplex PCR was the method, and the copy in TCRdb shows in-frame clones only, minus some. The repertoire holds tens of thousands of clones, with roughly 90% as singletons. The sequencing input was PBMCs. These receptor sequences come from a woman in her late teens or twenties in good health and CMV-seropositive.

The genes are TRBV19 and TRBJ1-1, with 7 positions matching TRBD1. With 5 bases clipped from V and 4 bases from J, the junction kept 7 bases outside the gene matches. Germline CDR1 LNHDA, CDR2 SQIVND (reference sequence). The length of the CDR3 is 14 residues. The DNA for the CDR3 is TGTGCCAGTAGTTTGACAGGGAAGACCACTGAAGCTTTCTTT. Protein: CASSLTGKTTEAFF.

The V and J genes are TRBV9 and TRBJ2-3; D remains unclear. Trimming shortened V by 1 base and J by 1 base, and 10 bases separated the two germline ends. From germline, CDR1 is SGDLS and CDR2 YYNGEE. The CDR3 has 15 amino acids. The CDR3 reads CASSVLPGGTDTQYF. The CDR3 bases are TGTGCCAGCAGCGTATTGCCTGGAGGCACAGATACGCAGTATTTT.

The V and J genes are TRBV4-3 and TRBJ1-1; no clear D gene. CDR1 is LGHNA, CDR2 YSLEER, per germline. The ends were cut back, 0 bases at V and 1 base at J, with 9 bases in the middle. This CDR3 spans 15 amino acids. CDR3 bases: TGCGCCAGCAGCCAAGAGTACAGAAGGAACACTGAAGCTTTCTTT. As protein: CASSQEYRRNTEAFF.

The chain joins TRBV6-5 to TRBJ1-1, with 9 bases identical to TRBD1. CDR1 MNHEY and CDR2 SVGAGI come from the germline V gene. The CDR3 totals 16 residues. The V and J ends lost 0 bases and 0 bases, in that order; junction bases with no gene match: 2. CDR3 residues: CASSYSQGALNTEAFF. The DNA of the CDR3 is TGTGCCAGCAGTTACTCACAGGGGGCGCTGAACACTGAAGCTTTCTTT.

Here the CDR3 DNA reads TGTGCCAGCAGTGGGTTCGTGACAGAGAGCACAGATACGCAGTATTTT. This encodes CASSGFVTESTDTQYF. The chain couples TRBV2 to TRBJ2-3, with a weak D call TRBD1 (5 bases). The V end was cut by 4 bases, the J end by 0 bases, with 14 bases between. The germline V gene has CDR1 SNHLY and CDR2 FYNNEI. This CDR3 spans 16 amino acids.

The rearrangement links TRBV6-1 to TRBJ2-3; 9 positions match TRBD1. Germline V gene sequence: CDR1 MNHNS, CDR2 SASEGT. J gave up 8 bases and V 3 bases, and 9 bases lay outside the gene matches. The CDR3 length is 15 residues. CDR3 DNA sequence: TGTGCCAGCAGTGACGAGGGACAGGGCAGGGGTACGCAGTATTTT. Its protein product is CASSDEGQGRGTQYF.

Only one count was recorded for this clone. The V call is TRBV4-2, the J call TRBJ2-7; a possible D gene is TRBD2 (5 bases). V was shortened by 5 bases and J by 5 bases, with 22 bases between the two germline ends. Germline V gives CDR1 LGHNA, CDR2 YNFKEQ. The CDR3 is 16 amino acids. The CDR3 is CASSKASGGSVDEQYF. DNA of the CDR3: TGTGCCAGCAGCAAAGCCAGCGGCGGTTCGGTCGACGAGCAGTACTTC.